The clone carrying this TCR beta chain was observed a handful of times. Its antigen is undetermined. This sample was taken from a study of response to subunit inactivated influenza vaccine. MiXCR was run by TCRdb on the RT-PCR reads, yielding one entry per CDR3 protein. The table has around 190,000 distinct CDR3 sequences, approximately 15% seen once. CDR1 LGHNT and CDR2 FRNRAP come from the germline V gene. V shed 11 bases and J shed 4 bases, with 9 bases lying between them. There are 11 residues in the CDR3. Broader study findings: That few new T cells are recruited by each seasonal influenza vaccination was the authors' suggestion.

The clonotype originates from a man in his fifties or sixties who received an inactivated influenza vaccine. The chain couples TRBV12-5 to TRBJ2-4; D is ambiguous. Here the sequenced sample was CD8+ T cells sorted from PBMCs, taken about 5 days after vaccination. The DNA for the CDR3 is TGTGCTCGTGCCCAGAAAAACATTCAGTACTTC. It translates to CARAQKNIQYF.